The 6 T cell receptor beta chains given below trace back to one sample, sequenced in a study of blood T cell repertoires in COVID-19. Generated by immunoSEQ multiplex PCR, the TCRdb table keeps only in-frame clones and is missing some. The profile covers 150,000 to 200,000 clones, with around two thirds appearing a single time and around 3% taken by the ten largest. The specimen sequenced was peripheral blood. These receptors all come from a woman of 80 years or more with acute or convalescent COVID-19.

The chain carries TRBV4-1 and TRBJ1-2, with 10 bases identical to TRBD1. CDR1 MGHRA and CDR2 YSYEKL come from the germline V gene. The J segment lost 3 bases and the V segment lost 0 bases, leaving 1 base of the junction unmatched. The CDR3 contains 15 residues. The CDR3 region is CASSQDGQGDYGYTF. CDR3 nucleotides: TGCGCCAGCAGCCAAGACGGACAGGGGGACTATGGCTACACCTTC.

The CDR3 sequence: CASSIGAGLWNIQYF. The CDR3 nucleotides are TGTGCCAGTAGTATAGGAGCGGGATTATGGAACATTCAGTACTTC. The V gene is TRBV19, the J gene TRBJ2-4; 7 bases are a match to TRBD2. The CDR3 extends over 15 amino acids. The ends lost 1 base at V and 7 bases at J; junction bases unmatched: 7. The germline V gene encodes CDR1 LNHDA and CDR2 SQIVND (reference sequence).

This chain uses TRBV28 with TRBJ1-2, with D possibly matching TRBD1 (5 bases). This CDR3 comprises 14 residues. Germline V CDR1 and CDR2: MDHEN, SYDVKM. Trimming shortened V by 7 bases and J by 0 bases, and 12 bases separated the two germline ends. The chain's CDR3 is CASTSGGSNYGYTF. The CDR3 nucleotides are TGTGCCAGCACTTCGGGGGGGTCTAACTATGGCTACACCTTC.

J is TRBJ2-7 and V is TRBV19; no clear D gene. CDR3 length: 15 residues. Germline V gives CDR1 LNHDA, CDR2 SQIVND (reference sequence). V lost 1 base, J lost 5 bases, and 15 bases lay in between. CDR3 DNA: TGTGCCAGTAGTATAGGTCCGATCTATGTCGACGAGCAGTACTTC. This gives the protein CASSIGPIYVDEQYF.

The V and J genes are TRBV4-1 and TRBJ1-5, with D perhaps matching TRBD1 (5 bases). This CDR3 has 16 residues. Trimming pared 0 bases from V and 7 bases from J, leaving 16 bases between. Germline CDR1 and CDR2: MGHRA and YSYEKL. The CDR3 coding sequence is TGCGCCAGCAGCCAAGATCTGGCCCGACCAGGGCAGCCCCAGCATTTT. As protein: CASSQDLARPGQPQHF.

This clone was detected only a few times. The chain combines TRBV30 with TRBJ1-2; D not certain. The ends were cut back, 6 bases at V and 0 bases at J, with 14 bases in the middle. This CDR3 has 14 amino acids. Germline CDR1 and CDR2: GTSNPN and SVGIG (reference sequence). The CDR3 loop reads CACPRAPSNYGYTF. CDR3 DNA: TGTGCCTGCCCTAGAGCACCCTCTAACTATGGCTACACCTTC.